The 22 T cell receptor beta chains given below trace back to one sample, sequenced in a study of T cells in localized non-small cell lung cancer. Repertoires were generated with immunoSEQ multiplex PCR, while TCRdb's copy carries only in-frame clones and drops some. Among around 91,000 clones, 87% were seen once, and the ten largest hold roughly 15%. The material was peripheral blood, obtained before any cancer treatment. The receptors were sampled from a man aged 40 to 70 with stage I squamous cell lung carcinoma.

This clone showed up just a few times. The CDR3 loop reads CASSPDRGLEGQPQHF. In DNA form, the CDR3 reads TGTGCCAGCAGTCCAGACAGGGGGCTGGAAGGTCAGCCCCAGCATTTT. The rearrangement uses TRBV27 and TRBJ1-5; TRBD1 matches at 10 bases. The CDR3 has 16 residues. Germline-derived CDR1 and CDR2 are MNHEY and SMNVEV (reference sequence). V shed 5 bases, J shed 6 bases, and the junction held 10 bases outside the gene matches.

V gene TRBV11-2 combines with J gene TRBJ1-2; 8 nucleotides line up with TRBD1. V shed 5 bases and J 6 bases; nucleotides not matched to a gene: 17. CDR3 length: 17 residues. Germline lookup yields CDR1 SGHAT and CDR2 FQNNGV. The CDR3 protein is CASSPSPIDRGGNGYTF. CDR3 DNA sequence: TGTGCCAGCAGCCCCTCCCCGATTGACAGGGGCGGAAATGGCTACACCTTC.

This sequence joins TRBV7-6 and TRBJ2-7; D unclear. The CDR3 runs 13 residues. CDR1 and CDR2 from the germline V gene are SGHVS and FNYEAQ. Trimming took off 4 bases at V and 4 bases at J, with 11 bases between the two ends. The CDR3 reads CASSSSEGYEQYF. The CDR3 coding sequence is TGTGCCAGCAGCTCATCAGAAGGATACGAGCAGTACTTC.

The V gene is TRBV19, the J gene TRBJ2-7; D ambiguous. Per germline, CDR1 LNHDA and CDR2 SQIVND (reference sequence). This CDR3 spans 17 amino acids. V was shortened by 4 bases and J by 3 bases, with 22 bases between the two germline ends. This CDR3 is CASSNPASLTAHYEQYF. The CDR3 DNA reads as TGTGCCAGTAGTAATCCGGCATCGTTGACGGCACACTACGAGCAGTACTTC.

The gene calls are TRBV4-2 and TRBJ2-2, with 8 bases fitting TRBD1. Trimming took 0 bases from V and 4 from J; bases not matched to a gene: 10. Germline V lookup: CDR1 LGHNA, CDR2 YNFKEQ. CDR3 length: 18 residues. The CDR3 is CASSQDPSRQGTTGELFF. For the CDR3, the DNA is TGTGCCAGCAGCCAAGATCCGTCGAGACAGGGGACCACCGGGGAGCTGTTTTTT.

Written as DNA, the CDR3 is TGTGCCAGCAGTTACTGGCCAGGGGGTCAGCCCCAGCATTTT. Amino acid sequence: CASSYWPGGQPQHF. This chain uses TRBV6-5 with TRBJ1-5; TRBD1 matches 7 bases. CDR1 is MNHEY, CDR2 SVGAGI, per germline. This CDR3 spans 14 amino acids. V trimming: 1 base; J trimming: 6 bases; junction bases outside the gene matches: 3.

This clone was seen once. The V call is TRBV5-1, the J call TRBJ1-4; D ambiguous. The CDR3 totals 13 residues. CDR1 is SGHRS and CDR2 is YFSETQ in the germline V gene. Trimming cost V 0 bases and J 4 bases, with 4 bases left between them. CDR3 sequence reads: CASSLAYNEKLFF. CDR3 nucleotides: TGCGCCAGCAGCTTGGCCTATAATGAAAAACTGTTTTTT.

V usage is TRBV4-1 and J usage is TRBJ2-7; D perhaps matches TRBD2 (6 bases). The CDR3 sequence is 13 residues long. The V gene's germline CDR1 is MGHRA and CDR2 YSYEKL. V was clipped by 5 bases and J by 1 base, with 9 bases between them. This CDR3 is CASSTRGSYEQYF. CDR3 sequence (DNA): TGCGCCAGCAGCACTCGGGGGTCCTACGAGCAGTACTTC.

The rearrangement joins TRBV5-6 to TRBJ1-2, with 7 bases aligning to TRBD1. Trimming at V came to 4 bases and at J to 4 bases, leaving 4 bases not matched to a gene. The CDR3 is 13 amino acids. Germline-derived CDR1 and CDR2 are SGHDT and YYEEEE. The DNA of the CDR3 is TGTGCCAGCAGCCCCGGACAGGTCTATGGCTACACCTTC. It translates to CASSPGQVYGYTF.

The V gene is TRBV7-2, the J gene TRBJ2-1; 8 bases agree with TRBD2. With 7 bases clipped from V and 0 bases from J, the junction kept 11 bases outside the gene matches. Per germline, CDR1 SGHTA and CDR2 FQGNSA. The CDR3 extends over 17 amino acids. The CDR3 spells CASIGFGGASSYNEQFF. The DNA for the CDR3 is TGTGCCAGCATAGGGTTCGGGGGGGCGAGCTCCTACAATGAGCAGTTCTTC. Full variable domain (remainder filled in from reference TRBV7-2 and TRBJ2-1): GAGVSQSPSNKVTEKGKDVELRCDPISGHTALYWYRQSLGQGLEFLIYFQGNSAPDKSGLPSDRFSAERTGGSVSTLTIQRTQQEDSAVYLCASIGFGGASSYNEQFFGPGTRLTVL.

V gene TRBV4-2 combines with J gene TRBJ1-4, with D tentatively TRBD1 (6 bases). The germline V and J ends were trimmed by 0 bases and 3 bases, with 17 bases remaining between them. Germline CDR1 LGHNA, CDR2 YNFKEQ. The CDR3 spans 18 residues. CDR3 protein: CASSQEGALQGPNEKLFF. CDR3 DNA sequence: TGTGCCAGCAGCCAAGAAGGGGCCTTACAGGGACCTAATGAAAAACTGTTTTTT.

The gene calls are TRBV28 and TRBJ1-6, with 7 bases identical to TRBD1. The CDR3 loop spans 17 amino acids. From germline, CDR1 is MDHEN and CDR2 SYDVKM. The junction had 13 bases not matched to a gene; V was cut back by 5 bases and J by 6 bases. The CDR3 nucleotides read TGTGCCAGCAGTCTCCCCACGACAGGGCTTAGTAATTCACCCCTCCACTTT. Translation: CASSLPTTGLSNSPLHF.

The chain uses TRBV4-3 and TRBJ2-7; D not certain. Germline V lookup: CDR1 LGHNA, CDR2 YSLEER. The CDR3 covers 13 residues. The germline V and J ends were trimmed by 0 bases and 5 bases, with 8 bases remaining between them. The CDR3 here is CASSQDMGNEQYF. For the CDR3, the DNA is TGCGCCAGCAGCCAAGATATGGGGAACGAGCAGTACTTC.

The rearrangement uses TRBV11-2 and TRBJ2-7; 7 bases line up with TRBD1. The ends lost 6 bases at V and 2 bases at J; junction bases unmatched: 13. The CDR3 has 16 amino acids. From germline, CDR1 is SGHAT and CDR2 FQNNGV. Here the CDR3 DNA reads TGTGCCAGCAGTCTAGGTGGCAGGGGGTTGACCTACGAGCAGTACTTC. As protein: CASSLGGRGLTYEQYF.

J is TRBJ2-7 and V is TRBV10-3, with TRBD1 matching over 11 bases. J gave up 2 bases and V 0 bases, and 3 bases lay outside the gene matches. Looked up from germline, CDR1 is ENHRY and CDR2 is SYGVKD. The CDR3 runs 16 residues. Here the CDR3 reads CAISESGTGGTYEQYF. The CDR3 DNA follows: TGTGCCATCAGTGAGTCCGGGACAGGGGGAACCTACGAGCAGTACTTC.

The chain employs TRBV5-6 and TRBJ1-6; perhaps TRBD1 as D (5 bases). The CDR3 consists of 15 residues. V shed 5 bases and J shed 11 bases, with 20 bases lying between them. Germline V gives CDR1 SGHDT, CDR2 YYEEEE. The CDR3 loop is CASSSGDGWGPPLHF. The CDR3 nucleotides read TGTGCCAGCAGTTCGGGGGACGGTTGGGGTCCACCCCTCCACTTT.

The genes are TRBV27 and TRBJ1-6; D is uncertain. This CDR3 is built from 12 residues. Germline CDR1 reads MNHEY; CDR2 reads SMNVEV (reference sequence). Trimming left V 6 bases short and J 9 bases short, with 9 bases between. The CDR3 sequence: CASRGSRSPLHF. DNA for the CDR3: TGTGCCAGCAGAGGGAGCCGTTCACCCCTCCACTTT.

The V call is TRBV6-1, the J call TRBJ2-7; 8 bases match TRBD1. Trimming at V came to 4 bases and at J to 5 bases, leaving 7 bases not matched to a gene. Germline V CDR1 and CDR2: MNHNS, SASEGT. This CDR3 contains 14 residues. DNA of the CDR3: TGTGCCAGCAGTGTAGACAGGGGAATGGACGAGCAGTACTTC. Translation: CASSVDRGMDEQYF.

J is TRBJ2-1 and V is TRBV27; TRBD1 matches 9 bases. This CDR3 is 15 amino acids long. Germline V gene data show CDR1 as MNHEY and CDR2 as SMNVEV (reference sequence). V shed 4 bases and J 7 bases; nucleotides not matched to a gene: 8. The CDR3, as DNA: TGTGCCAGCAGTTCCGGGACAGGGCGCACAAATGAGCAGTTCTTC. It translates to CASSSGTGRTNEQFF.

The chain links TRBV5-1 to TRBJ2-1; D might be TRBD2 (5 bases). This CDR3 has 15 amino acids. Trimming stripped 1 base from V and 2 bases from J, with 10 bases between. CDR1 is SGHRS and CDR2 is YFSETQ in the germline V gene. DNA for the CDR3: TGCGCCAGCAGCTTGTCTACCGGGGCCTACAATGAGCAGTTCTTC. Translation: CASSLSTGAYNEQFF.

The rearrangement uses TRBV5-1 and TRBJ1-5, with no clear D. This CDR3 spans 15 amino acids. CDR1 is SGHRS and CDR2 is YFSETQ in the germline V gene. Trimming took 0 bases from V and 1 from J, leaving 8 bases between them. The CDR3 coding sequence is TGCGCCAGCAGCTTGGTACCGGGGAGCAATCAGCCCCAGCATTTT. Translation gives CASSLVPGSNQPQHF.

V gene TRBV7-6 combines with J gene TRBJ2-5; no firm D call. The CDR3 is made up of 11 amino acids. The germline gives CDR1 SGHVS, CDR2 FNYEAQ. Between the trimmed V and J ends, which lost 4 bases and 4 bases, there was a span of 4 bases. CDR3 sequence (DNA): TGTGCCAGCAGCTCCGCAGAGACCCAGTACTTC. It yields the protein CASSSAETQYF.